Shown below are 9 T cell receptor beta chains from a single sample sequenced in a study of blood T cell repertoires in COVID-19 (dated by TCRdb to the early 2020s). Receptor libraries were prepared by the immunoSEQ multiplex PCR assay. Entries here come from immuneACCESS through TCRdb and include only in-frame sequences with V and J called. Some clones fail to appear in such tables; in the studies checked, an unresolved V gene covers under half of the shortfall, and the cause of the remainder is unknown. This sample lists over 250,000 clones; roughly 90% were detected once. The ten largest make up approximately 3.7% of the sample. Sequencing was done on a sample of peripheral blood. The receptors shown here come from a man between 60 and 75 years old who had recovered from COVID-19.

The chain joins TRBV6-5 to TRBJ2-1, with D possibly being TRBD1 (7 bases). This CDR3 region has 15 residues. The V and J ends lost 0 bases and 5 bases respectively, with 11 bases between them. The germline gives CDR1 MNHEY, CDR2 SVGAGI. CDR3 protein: CASSYSAGGNNEQFF. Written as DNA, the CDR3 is TGTGCCAGCAGTTACTCAGCAGGGGGGAACAATGAGCAGTTCTTC.

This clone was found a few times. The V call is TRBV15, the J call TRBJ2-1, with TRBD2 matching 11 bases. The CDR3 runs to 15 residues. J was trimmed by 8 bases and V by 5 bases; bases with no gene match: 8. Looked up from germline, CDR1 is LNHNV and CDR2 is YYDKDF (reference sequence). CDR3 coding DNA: TGTGCCACCAGCCGAACTAGCGGGGGTTCCGATGAGCAGTTCTTC. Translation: CATSRTSGGSDEQFF. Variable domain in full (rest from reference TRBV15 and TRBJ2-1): DAMVIQNPRYQVTQFGKPVTLSCSQTLNHNVMYWYQQKSSQAPKLLFHYYDKDFNNEADTPDNFQSRRPNTSFCFLDIRSPGLGDTAMYLCATSRTSGGSDEQFFGPGTRLTVL.

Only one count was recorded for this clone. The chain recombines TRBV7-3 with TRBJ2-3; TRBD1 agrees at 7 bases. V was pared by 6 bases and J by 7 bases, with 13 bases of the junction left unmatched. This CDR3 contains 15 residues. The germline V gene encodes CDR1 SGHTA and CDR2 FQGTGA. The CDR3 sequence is CASRNDRDRENTQYF. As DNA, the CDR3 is TGTGCCAGCAGGAACGACAGGGATCGTGAGAATACGCAGTATTTT.

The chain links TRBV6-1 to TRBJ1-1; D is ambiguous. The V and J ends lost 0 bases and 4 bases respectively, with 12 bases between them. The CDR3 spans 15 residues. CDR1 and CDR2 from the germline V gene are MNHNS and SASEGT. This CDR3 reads CASSEALLRGTEAFF. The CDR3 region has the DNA TGTGCCAGCAGTGAAGCGCTTCTCCGGGGCACTGAAGCTTTCTTT.

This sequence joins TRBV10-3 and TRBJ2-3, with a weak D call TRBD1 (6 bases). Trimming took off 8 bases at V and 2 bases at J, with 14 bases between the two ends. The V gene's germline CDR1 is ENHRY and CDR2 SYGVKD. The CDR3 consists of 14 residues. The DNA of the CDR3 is TGTGCCATCCGGGACACCATTTTCACAGATACGCAGTATTTT. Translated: CAIRDTIFTDTQYF.

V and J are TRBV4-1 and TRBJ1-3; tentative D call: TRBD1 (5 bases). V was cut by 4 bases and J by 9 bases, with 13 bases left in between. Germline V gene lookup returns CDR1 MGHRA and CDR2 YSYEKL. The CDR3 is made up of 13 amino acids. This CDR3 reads CASSPLGPSTIYF. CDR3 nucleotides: TGCGCCAGCAGCCCCCTGGGGCCGAGCACCATATATTTT.

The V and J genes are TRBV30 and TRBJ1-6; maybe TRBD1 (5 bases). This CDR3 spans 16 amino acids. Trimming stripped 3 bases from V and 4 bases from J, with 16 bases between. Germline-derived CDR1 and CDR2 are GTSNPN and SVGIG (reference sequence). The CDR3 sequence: CAWSGMGGRYNSPLHF. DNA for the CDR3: TGTGCCTGGAGCGGAATGGGGGGACGGTATAATTCACCCCTCCACTTT.

The CDR3 nucleotides read TGTGCCAGCAGCGTAGCTCCGGGACAGACCAATTCACCCCTCCACTTT. Translation: CASSVAPGQTNSPLHF. The V and J genes are TRBV9 and TRBJ1-6; 7 bases map to TRBD1. CDR3 length equals 16 residues. CDR1 SGDLS and CDR2 YYNGEE come from the germline V gene. Losses at the gene ends were 0 bases for V and 7 bases for J; bases not matched to a gene: 7.

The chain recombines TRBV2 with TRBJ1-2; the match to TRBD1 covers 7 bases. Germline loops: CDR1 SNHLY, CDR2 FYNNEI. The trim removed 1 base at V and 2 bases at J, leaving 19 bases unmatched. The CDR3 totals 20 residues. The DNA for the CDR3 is TGTGCCAGCAGTGAAGGGGGCGGGCAACAGGGGAGATGGGGCAACTATGGCTACACCTTC. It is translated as CASSEGGGQQGRWGNYGYTF.